What follows are 23 T cell receptor beta chains derived from one specimen sequenced in a study of blood T cell repertoires in COVID-19. Method: immunoSEQ multiplex PCR; TCRdb's copy keeps in-frame clones and lacks some. This sample has approximately 46,000 clones, with roughly 80% found just once. Sequenced: peripheral blood. Every receptor here comes from a woman aged 55-69 years with acute or convalescent COVID-19.

This clone was detected only a few times. The chain has TRBV11-2 and TRBJ2-3; tentative D call: TRBD2 (5 bases). CDR3 length: 16 amino acids. Germline loops: CDR1 SGHAT, CDR2 FQNNGV. Trimming left V 5 bases short and J 0 bases short, with 15 bases between. DNA for the CDR3: TGTGCCAGCAGCGCCCGGCGGGTGAAGAGCACAGATACGCAGTATTTT. This codes for CASSARRVKSTDTQYF.

The genes are TRBV11-2 and TRBJ1-1; D possibly corresponds to TRBD1 (6 bases). The CDR3 length is 17 residues. Germline V gene sequence: CDR1 SGHAT, CDR2 FQNNGV. Trimming left V 3 bases short and J 0 bases short, with 17 bases between. Written as DNA, the CDR3 is TGTGCCAGCAGCTTGCTCCTCCAGCAGGGGATGAACACTGAAGCTTTCTTT. It encodes CASSLLLQQGMNTEAFF.

This chain links TRBV7-9 with TRBJ2-7, with 10 bases identical to TRBD2. Per germline, CDR1 SEHNR and CDR2 FQNEAQ (reference sequence). CDR3 length: 16 residues. With V trimmed by 2 bases and J by 5 bases, 9 bases remained unmatched. CDR3 region: CASSLLLAGSRDEQYF. CDR3 sequence (DNA): TGTGCCAGCAGCTTATTACTAGCGGGGAGCAGAGACGAGCAGTACTTC.

The V call is TRBV15, the J call TRBJ1-2; 9 bases map to TRBD1. This CDR3 has 13 residues. The V gene end was trimmed by 5 bases and the J gene end by 8 bases; junction bases not matched to a gene: 6. The germline V gene encodes CDR1 LNHNV and CDR2 YYDKDF (reference sequence). CDR3 sequence (DNA): TGTGCCACCAGCCCGGACAGGGGACGGGGCTACACCTTC. It encodes CATSPDRGRGYTF. The variable domain in full, completed from reference TRBV15 and TRBJ1-2, reads DAMVIQNPRYQVTQFGKPVTLSCSQTLNHNVMYWYQQKSSQAPKLLFHYYDKDFNNEADTPDNFQSRRPNTSFCFLDIRSPGLGDTAMYLCATSPDRGRGYTFGSGTRLTVV.

The J gene is TRBJ2-1, the V gene TRBV5-6, with D possibly matching TRBD2 (6 bases). The CDR3 runs to 15 residues. The V end was cut by 4 bases, the J end by 0 bases, with 11 bases between. The germline V gene encodes CDR1 SGHDT and CDR2 YYEEEE. The CDR3 nucleotides are TGTGCCAGCAGCCCCGGGACTCTCTCCTACAATGAGCAGTTCTTC. This translates into CASSPGTLSYNEQFF. Full variable domain (remainder filled in from reference TRBV5-6 and TRBJ2-1): DAGVTQSPTHLIKTRGQQVTLRCSPKSGHDTVSWYQQALGQGPQFIFQYYEEEERQRGNFPDRFSGHQFPNYSSELNVNALLLGDSALYLCASSPGTLSYNEQFFGPGTRLTVL.

This chain uses TRBV6-5 with TRBJ1-2; 9 nucleotides align to TRBD1. The CDR3 sequence is 15 residues long. CDR1 and CDR2 from the germline V gene are MNHEY and SVGAGI. J was trimmed by 8 bases and V by 0 bases; bases with no gene match: 7. CDR3 nucleotides: TGTGCCAGCAGTTACTCCGGGACAGGGAATACAGGCTACACCTTC. It translates to CASSYSGTGNTGYTF.

J is TRBJ2-7 and V is TRBV5-6, with D hard to call. This CDR3 has 13 amino acids. Germline values: CDR1 SGHDT, CDR2 YYEEEE. V lost 0 bases and J 4 bases, leaving 8 bases between the germline ends. CDR3: CASSLDSGYEQYF. The CDR3 DNA follows: TGTGCCAGCAGCTTGGACAGTGGGTACGAGCAGTACTTC.

The V gene is TRBV29-1, the J gene TRBJ2-3, with TRBD2 as a possible D gene (6 bases). The CDR3 totals 16 residues. The germline V gene has CDR1 SQVTM and CDR2 ANQGSEA. Trimming shortened V by 2 bases and J by 3 bases, and 18 bases separated the two germline ends. The CDR3 DNA follows: TGCAGCGTTGAAATTTCGGGTCGGGGGATTACAGATACGCAGTATTTT. Its translation is CSVEISGRGITDTQYF.

J is TRBJ1-2 and V is TRBV23-1, with 8 bases aligning to TRBD1. TRBV23-1 is an ORF; its function is uncertain. CDR3 length: 17 amino acids. Germline trimming cut 7 bases from V and 2 bases from J; bases unmatched to any gene: 15. CDR3 sequence reads: CASTVRARGQENYGYTF. The CDR3 DNA reads TGCGCCAGCACCGTGAGAGCCCGGGGACAGGAAAACTATGGCTACACCTTC.

This rearrangement joins TRBV6-2 or TRBV6-3 to TRBJ2-1; 9 positions agree with TRBD2. Germline V gene data show CDR1 as MNHEY and CDR2 as SVGEGT. The junction had 6 bases not matched to a gene; V was cut back by 6 bases and J by 6 bases. This CDR3 is built from 14 residues. The CDR3 spells CASSPPGLANEQFF. Here the CDR3 DNA reads TGTGCCAGCAGCCCGCCGGGACTAGCCAATGAGCAGTTCTTC.

The rearrangement uses TRBV2 and TRBJ2-5; tentative D call: TRBD2 (6 bases). The V gene's germline CDR1 is SNHLY and CDR2 FYNNEI. V lost 4 bases and J lost 3, with 12 bases in between. This CDR3 region has 14 residues. DNA for the CDR3: TGTGCCAGCAGTGTTGGGGTAGCGGAAGAGACCCAGTACTTC. Protein product: CASSVGVAEETQYF.

This chain uses TRBV15 with TRBJ1-4; 7 bases map to TRBD1. Germline V gives CDR1 LNHNV, CDR2 YYDKDF (reference sequence). The CDR3 length is 16 residues. With 3 bases clipped from V and 2 bases from J, the junction kept 6 bases outside the gene matches. The CDR3 is CATSSITGVTNEKLFF. DNA for the CDR3: TGTGCCACCAGCAGTATTACAGGGGTGACTAATGAAAAACTGTTTTTT.

With respect to this clone: Other DNA sequences of this sample code for an identical CDR3. The chain combines TRBV28 with TRBJ2-7; possible D gene TRBD2, 6 bases. The ends were cut back, 3 bases at V and 0 bases at J, with 12 bases in the middle. The CDR3 length is 15 residues. Germline lookup yields CDR1 MDHEN and CDR2 SYDVKM. CDR3 sequence: CASSLAAGGSYEQYF. DNA of the CDR3: TGTGCCAGCAGTTTGGCAGCCGGGGGCTCCTACGAGCAGTACTTC.

CDR3 coding DNA: TGCAGTGAGAGCGTCGGCAACGAGCAGTACTTC. Translating it yields CSESVGNEQYF. This chain links TRBV20-1 with TRBJ2-7, with D hard to call. The germline V gene has CDR1 DFQATT and CDR2 SNEGSKA (reference sequence). The V gene lost 7 bases and the J gene lost 5 bases, with 12 bases spanning the gap. The CDR3 runs to 11 residues.

This clone was picked up one time. Here the CDR3 DNA reads TGTGCCAGTAGTCCCACCTCGGACAGCTCTGGAAACACCATATATTTT. Protein product: CASSPTSDSSGNTIYF. The chain recombines TRBV19 with TRBJ1-3; the D gene is possibly TRBD1 (6 bases). The ends were cut back, 5 bases at V and 0 bases at J, with 14 bases in the middle. This CDR3 spans 16 amino acids. Germline V gene lookup returns CDR1 LNHDA and CDR2 SQIVND (reference sequence).

The sample holds a few counts of this clone. The chain uses TRBV19 and TRBJ2-7; 9 bases fit TRBD1. This CDR3 spans 15 amino acids. V was clipped by 6 bases and J by 7 bases; unmatched bases: 13. Germline CDR1 reads LNHDA; CDR2 reads SQIVND (reference sequence). The CDR3 loop reads CASSPFPGQGLEQYF. The DNA for the CDR3 is TGTGCCAGTAGCCCATTCCCGGGACAGGGTTTGGAGCAGTACTTC.

CDR3 nucleotide sequence: TGTGCCAGCAGTATAACGACATCTTCTAACTATGGCTACACCTTC. Its translation: CASSITTSSNYGYTF. The chain employs TRBV6-5 and TRBJ1-2; no firm D call. There are 15 residues in the CDR3. CDR1 and CDR2 from the germline V gene are MNHEY and SVGAGI. The V gene lost 5 bases and the J gene lost 0 bases, with 13 bases spanning the gap.

J is TRBJ2-1 and V is TRBV5-4, with TRBD1 identical over 7 bases. Unmatched junction bases numbered 6, after V lost 4 bases and J lost 2 bases. The CDR3 has 15 residues. Germline CDR1 is SGHNT and CDR2 is YYREEE (reference sequence). This chain's CDR3 is CASSHTGDPYNEQFF. DNA for the CDR3: TGTGCCAGCAGCCATACAGGGGATCCCTACAATGAGCAGTTCTTC.

The chain couples TRBV11-3 to TRBJ1-2; 7 nucleotides line up with TRBD1. The CDR3 spans 14 residues. V lost 5 bases, J lost 8 bases, and 11 bases stayed unmatched. Germline loops: CDR1 SGHNT, CDR2 YENEEA. This chain's CDR3 is CASSTRLTGLGYTF. In DNA, the CDR3 is TGTGCCAGCAGCACCCGTTTGACAGGGCTAGGCTACACCTTC.

The V gene is TRBV5-1, the J gene TRBJ2-2, with unresolved D. Trimming pared 0 bases from V and 4 bases from J, leaving 10 bases between. The CDR3 runs to 15 residues. Germline V gives CDR1 SGHRS, CDR2 YFSETQ. This CDR3 reads CASSLGQFGTGELFF. The CDR3 nucleotides read TGCGCCAGCAGCTTGGGGCAGTTTGGCACCGGGGAGCTGTTTTTT.

The V gene is TRBV30, the J gene TRBJ2-6, with 8 nucleotides matching TRBD1. The trim removed 3 bases at V and 2 bases at J, leaving 9 bases unmatched. Per the germline V gene, CDR1 is GTSNPN and CDR2 is SVGIG (reference sequence). The CDR3 contains 17 residues. The CDR3 is CAWRGPDRATGANVLTF. Written as DNA, the CDR3 is TGTGCCTGGAGAGGCCCGGACAGGGCTACTGGGGCCAACGTCCTGACTTTC.

This clone has more than one count but fewer than ten. The chain recombines TRBV7-9 with TRBJ2-3, with 7 nucleotides matching TRBD1. CDR1 is SEHNR, CDR2 FQNEAQ, per germline (reference sequence). Trimming at V came to 3 bases and at J to 4 bases, leaving 1 base not matched to a gene. The CDR3 has 13 residues. The CDR3: CASSLRGPDTQYF. The CDR3 coding sequence is TGTGCCAGCAGCTTGAGGGGGCCAGATACGCAGTATTTT.

This sequence joins TRBV7-9 and TRBJ2-5; no clear D. The CDR3 sequence is 14 residues long. Germline V gives CDR1 SEHNR, CDR2 FQNEAQ (reference sequence). Trimming pared 0 bases from V and 4 bases from J, leaving 9 bases between. The CDR3 DNA is TGTGCCAGCAGCTTAGCGTATCAGTCAGAGACCCAGTACTTC. Translated: CASSLAYQSETQYF.